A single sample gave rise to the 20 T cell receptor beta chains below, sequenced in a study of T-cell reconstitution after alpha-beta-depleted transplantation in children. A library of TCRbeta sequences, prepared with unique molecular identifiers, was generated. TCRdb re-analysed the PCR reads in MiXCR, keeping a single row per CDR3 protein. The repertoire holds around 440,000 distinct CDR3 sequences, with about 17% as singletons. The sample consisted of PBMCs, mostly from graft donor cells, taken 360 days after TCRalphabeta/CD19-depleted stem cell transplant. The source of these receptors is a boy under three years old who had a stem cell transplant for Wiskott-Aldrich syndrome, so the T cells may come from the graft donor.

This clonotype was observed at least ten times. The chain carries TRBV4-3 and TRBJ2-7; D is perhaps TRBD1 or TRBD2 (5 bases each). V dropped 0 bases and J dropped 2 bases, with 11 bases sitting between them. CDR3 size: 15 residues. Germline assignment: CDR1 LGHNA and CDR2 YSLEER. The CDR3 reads CASSQDFPGPYEQYF. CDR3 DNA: TGCGCCAGCAGCCAAGATTTCCCGGGACCCTACGAGCAGTACTTC.

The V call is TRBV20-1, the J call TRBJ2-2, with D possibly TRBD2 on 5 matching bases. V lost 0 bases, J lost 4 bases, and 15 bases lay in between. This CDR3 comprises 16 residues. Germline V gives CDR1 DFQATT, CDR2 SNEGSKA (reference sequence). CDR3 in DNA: TGCAGTGCTAGAGATCCGCCGGGGATGGGCACCGGGGAGCTGTTTTTT. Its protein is CSARDPPGMGTGELFF.

CDR3 amino acids: CASSLAGTGPSTDTQYF. Written as DNA, the CDR3 is TGTGCCAGCAGCTTAGCGGGAACAGGACCTAGCACAGATACGCAGTATTTT. This chain joins TRBV7-2 and TRBJ2-3, with D maybe TRBD1 (5 bases). Germline assignment: CDR1 SGHTA and CDR2 FQGNSA. The length of the CDR3 is 17 residues. Trimming left V 0 bases short and J 0 bases short, with 13 bases between.

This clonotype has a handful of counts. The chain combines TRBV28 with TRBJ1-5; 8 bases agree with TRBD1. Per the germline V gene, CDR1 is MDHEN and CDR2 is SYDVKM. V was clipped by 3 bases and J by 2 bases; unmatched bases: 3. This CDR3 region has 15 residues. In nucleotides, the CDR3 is TGTGCCAGCAGTTTGGCGACAGGGGGCAATCAGCCCCAGCATTTT. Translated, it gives CASSLATGGNQPQHF.

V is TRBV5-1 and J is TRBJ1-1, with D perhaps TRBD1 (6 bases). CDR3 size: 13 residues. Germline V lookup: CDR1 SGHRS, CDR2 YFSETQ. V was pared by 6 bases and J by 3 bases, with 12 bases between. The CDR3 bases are TGCGCCAGCACCTTTAAGGGGGACACTGAAGCTTTCTTT. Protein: CASTFKGDTEAFF.

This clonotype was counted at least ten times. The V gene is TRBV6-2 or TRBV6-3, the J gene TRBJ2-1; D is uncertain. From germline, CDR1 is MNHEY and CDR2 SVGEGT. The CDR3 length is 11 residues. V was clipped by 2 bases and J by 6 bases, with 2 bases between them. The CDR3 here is CASSYSNEQFF. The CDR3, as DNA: TGTGCCAGCAGTTACAGCAATGAGCAGTTCTTC.

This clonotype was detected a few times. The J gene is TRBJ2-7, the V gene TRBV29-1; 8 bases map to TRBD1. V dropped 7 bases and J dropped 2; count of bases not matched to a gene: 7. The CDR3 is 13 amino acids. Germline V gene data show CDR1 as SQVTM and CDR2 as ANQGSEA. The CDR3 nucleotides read TGCAGCGCTGGGGACAGGAGCCCCTACGAGCAGTACTTC. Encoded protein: CSAGDRSPYEQYF.

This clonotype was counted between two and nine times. CDR3: CASSGRYGGQANEKLFF. The CDR3 nucleotides are TGTGCCAGCAGTGGGCGGTATGGGGGACAGGCTAATGAAAAACTGTTTTTT. The chain couples TRBV25-1 to TRBJ1-4, with 8 bases that match TRBD1. Germline V gene sequence: CDR1 MGHDK, CDR2 SYGVNS. The CDR3 length is 17 residues. The junction had 10 bases not matched to a gene; V was cut back by 4 bases and J by 3 bases.

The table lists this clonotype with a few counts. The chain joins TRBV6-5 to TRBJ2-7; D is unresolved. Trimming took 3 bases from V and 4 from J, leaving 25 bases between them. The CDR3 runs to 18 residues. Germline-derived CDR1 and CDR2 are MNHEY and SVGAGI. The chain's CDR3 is CASSYHLPLRPENYEQYF. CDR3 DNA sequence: TGTGCCAGCAGTTATCACCTGCCGTTGAGGCCCGAAAATTACGAGCAGTACTTC.

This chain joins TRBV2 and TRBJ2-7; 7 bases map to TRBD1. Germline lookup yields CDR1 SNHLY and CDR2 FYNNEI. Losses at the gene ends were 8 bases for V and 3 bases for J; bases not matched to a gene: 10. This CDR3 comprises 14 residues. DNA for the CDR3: TGTGCCAGCTGGGGTTCGACAGGGAACTACGAGCAGTACTTC. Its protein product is CASWGSTGNYEQYF.

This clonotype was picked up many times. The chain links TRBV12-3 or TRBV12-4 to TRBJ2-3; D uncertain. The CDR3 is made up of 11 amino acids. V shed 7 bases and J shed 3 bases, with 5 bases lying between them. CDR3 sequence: CASTRTDTQYF. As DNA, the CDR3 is TGTGCCAGCACCCGGACAGATACGCAGTATTTT.

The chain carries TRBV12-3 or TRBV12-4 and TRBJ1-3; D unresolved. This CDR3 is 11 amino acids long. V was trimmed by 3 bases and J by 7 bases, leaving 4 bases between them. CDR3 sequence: CASSFRNTIYF. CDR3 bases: TGTGCCAGCAGTTTCCGTAACACCATATATTTT.

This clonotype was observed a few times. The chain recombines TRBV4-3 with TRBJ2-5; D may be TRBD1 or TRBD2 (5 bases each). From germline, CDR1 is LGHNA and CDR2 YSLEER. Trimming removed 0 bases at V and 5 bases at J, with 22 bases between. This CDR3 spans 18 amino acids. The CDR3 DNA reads TGCGCCAGCAGCCAAGATTCCGCGAGGGGCAGGCGTGGGGAGACCCAGTACTTC. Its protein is CASSQDSARGRRGETQYF.

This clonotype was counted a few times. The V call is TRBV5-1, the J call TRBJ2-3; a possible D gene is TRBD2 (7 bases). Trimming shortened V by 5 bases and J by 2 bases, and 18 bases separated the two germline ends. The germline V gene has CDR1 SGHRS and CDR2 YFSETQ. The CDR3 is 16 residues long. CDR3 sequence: CASSIKGGGITDTQYF. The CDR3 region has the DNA TGCGCCAGCAGTATTAAAGGGGGGGGGATCACAGATACGCAGTATTTT.

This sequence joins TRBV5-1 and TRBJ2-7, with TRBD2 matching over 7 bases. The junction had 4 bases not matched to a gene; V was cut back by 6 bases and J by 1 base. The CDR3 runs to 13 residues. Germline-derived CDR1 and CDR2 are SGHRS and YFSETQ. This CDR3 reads CASKGGSSYEQYF. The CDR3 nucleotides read TGCGCCAGCAAAGGCGGGAGTTCCTACGAGCAGTACTTC.

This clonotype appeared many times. The chain's CDR3 is CASRSWSENIQYF. CDR3 nucleotides: TGTGCCAGCAGAAGTTGGAGTGAAAACATTCAGTACTTC. The V and J genes are TRBV7-2 and TRBJ2-4; D gene ambiguous. The V gene lost 6 bases and the J gene lost 5 bases, with 11 bases spanning the gap. The CDR3 loop spans 13 amino acids. Looked up from germline, CDR1 is SGHTA and CDR2 is FQGNSA.

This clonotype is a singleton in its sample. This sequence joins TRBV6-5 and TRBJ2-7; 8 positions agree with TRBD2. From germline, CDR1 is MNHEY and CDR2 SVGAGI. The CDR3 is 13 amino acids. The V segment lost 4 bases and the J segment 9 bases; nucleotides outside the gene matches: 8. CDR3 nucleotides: TGTGCCAGCAGTTTTCTGGGGACTAGGGCGCAGTACTTC. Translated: CASSFLGTRAQYF.

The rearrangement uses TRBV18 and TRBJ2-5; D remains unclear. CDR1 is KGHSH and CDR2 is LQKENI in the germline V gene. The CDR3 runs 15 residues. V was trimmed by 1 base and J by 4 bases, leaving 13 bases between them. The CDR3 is CASSPQSGTRETQYF. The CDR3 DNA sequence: TGTGCCAGCTCACCACAGTCAGGCACGCGAGAGACCCAGTACTTC.

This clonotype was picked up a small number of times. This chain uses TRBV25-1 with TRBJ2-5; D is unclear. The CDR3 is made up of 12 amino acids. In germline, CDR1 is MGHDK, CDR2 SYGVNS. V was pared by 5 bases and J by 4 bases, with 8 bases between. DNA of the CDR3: TGTGCCAGCAGTCATGGTGGAGAGACCCAGTACTTC. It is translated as CASSHGGETQYF.

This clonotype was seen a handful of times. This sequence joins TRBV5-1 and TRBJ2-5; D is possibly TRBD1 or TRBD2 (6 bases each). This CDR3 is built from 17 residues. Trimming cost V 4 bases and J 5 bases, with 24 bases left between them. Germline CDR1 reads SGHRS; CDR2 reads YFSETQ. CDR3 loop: CASSLDGGRVVVETQYF. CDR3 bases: TGCGCCAGCAGCCTCGACGGGGGCCGAGTAGTTGTTGAGACCCAGTACTTC.